Sequencing of this T cell receptor beta chain was carried out in a study of T cells in Graves' hyperthyroidism and ophthalmopathy. In the study overall: Upon initial diagnosis and before any treatment, peripheral blood was collected.

The TCR beta CDR3 regions underwent amplification using RNA transcripts as the source. The TCR CDR3 was amplified in a first-round RT-PCR using the HTBI primer set. TCRdb re-called the multiplex PCR reads with MiXCR, one entry per CDR3 protein. This table has approximately 640,000 distinct CDR3 sequences, 15% to 20% appearing once. Study results and limitations: Separation of ophthalmopathy from stable hyperthyroidism was achieved by a 13 V-J model.

This clonotype was recorded many times. Its antigen is as yet unknown. Newly diagnosed hyperthyroidism, duration under 2 months, in patients aged 18 to 65. The study left out patients who had uncontrolled infection, other autoimmune disease, pregnancy or lactation. Germline assignment: CDR1 SNHLY and CDR2 FYNNEI. The CDR3 spans 12 residues. Trimming removed 1 base at V and 4 bases at J, with 5 bases between. The rearrangement joins TRBV2 to TRBJ2-7, with a tentative D call TRBD2 (5 bases). The source of this sequence is a woman aged 25 to 45 with Graves' hyperthyroidism. The specimen was blood. The CDR3 reads CASSEGGYEQYF. The CDR3, as DNA: TGTGCCAGCAGTGAAGGAGGGTACGAGCAGTACTTC.